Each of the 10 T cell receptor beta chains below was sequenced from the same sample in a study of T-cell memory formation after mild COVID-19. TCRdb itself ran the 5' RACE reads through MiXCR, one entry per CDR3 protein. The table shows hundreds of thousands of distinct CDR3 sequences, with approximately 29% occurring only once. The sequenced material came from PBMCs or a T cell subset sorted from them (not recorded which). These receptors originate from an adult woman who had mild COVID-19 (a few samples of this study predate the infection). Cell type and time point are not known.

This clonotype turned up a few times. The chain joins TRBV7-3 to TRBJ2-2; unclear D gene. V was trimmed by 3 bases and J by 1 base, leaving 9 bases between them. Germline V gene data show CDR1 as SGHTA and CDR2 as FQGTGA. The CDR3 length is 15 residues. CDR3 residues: CASSLNPLNTGELFF. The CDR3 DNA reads TGTGCCAGCAGCTTGAATCCCTTGAACACCGGGGAGCTGTTTTTT. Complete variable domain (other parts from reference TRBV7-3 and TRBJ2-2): GAGVSQTPSNKVTEKGKYVELRCDPISGHTALYWYRQSLGQGPEFLIYFQGTGAADDSGLPNDRFFAVRPEGSVSTLKIQRTERGDSAVYLCASSLNPLNTGELFFGEGSRLTVL.

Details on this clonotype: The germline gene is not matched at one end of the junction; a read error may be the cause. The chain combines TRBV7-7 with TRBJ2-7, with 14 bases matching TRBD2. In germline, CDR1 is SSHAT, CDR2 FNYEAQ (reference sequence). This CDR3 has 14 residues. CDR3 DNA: TGTGCTAGCAGCCGAGGACTAGCGGGGGGCGAGCAGTACTTC. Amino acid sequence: CASSRGLAGGEQYF.

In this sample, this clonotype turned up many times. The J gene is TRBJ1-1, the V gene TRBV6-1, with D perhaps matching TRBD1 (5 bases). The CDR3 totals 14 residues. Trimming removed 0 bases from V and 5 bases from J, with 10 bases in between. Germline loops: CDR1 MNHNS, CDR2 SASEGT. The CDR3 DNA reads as TGTGCCAGCAGTGAAGCGTGGGGGTCGACTGAAGCTTTCTTT. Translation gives CASSEAWGSTEAFF.

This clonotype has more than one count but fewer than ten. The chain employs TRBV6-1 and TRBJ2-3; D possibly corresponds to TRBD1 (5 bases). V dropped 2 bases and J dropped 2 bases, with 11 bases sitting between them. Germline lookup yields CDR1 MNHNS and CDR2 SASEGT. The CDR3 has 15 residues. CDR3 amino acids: CASSENYRSTDTQYF. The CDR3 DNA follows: TGTGCCAGCAGTGAAAATTACAGGTCCACAGATACGCAGTATTTT.

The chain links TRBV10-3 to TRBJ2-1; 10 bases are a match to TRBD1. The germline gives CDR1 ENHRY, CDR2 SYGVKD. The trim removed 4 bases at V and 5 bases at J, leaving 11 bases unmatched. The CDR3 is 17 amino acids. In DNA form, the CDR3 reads TGTGCCATCAGTGTGGGACCTCCGGGACAGGGGAACAATGAGCAGTTCTTC. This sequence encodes CAISVGPPGQGNNEQFF.

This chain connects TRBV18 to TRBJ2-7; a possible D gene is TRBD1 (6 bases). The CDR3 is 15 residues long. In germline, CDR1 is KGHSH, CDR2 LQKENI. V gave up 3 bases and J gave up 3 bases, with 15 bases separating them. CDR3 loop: CASSPGQGSIYEQYF. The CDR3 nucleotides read TGTGCCAGCTCACCGGGGCAGGGGTCGATCTACGAGCAGTACTTC. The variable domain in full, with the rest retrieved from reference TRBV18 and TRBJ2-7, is NAGVMQNPRHLVRRRGQEARLRCSPMKGHSHVYWYRQLPEEGLKFMVYLQKENIIDESGMPKERFSAEFPKEGPSILRIQQVVRGDSAAYFCASSPGQGSIYEQYFGPGTRLTVT.

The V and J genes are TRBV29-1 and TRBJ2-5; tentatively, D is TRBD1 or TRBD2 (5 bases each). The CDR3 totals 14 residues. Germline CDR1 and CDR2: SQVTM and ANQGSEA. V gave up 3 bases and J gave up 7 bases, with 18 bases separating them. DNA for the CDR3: TGCAGCGTTGACGCGGGCGGAAGGGGCCGGACCCAGTACTTC. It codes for CSVDAGGRGRTQYF.

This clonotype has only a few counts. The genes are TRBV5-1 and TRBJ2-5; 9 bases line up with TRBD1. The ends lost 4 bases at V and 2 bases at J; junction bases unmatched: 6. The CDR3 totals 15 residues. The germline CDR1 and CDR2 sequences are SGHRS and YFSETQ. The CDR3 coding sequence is TGCGCCAGCAGCACGTCCGGGACAGGGCAAGAGACCCAGTACTTC. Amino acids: CASSTSGTGQETQYF.

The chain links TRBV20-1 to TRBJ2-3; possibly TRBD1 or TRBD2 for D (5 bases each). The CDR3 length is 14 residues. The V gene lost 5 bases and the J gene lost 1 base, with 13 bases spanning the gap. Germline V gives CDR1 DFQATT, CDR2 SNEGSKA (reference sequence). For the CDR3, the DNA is TGCAGTGCTCTTAAATTGGGGGGCACAGATACGCAGTATTTT. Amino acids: CSALKLGGTDTQYF.

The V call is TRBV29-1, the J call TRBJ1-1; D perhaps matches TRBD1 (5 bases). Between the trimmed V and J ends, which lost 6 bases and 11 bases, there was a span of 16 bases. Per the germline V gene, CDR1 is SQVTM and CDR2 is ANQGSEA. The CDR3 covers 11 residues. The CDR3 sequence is CSVTIGTQAFF. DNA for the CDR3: TGCAGCGTCACAATAGGGACTCAGGCTTTCTTT. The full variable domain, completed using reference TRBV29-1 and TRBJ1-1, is SAVISQKPSRDICQRGTSLTIQCQVDSQVTMMFWYRQQPGQSLTLIATANQGSEATYESGFVIDKFPISRPNLTFSTLTVSNMSPEDSSIYLCSVTIGTQAFFGQGTRLTVV.